Only a few counts were recorded for the clone carrying this TCR beta chain. The antigen remains unidentified. The sample is drawn from a study of T cells in localized non-small cell lung cancer. Sequencing was performed with immunoSEQ multiplex PCR; in TCRdb, only in-frame clones are kept and a portion is missing. Among under 750 clones, around 37% were seen once, and the ten largest hold about 12%. General study results and limits: Since sequencing was restricted to only one region of the tumor, intratumor heterogeneity remains a possibility. Uninvolved neighboring lung showed the greatest T cell clonality, exceeding tumor. A raised T cell density in blood coincided with lengthier overall survival.

The sequence came from a man aged 40 to 70 with stage I lung adenocarcinoma. This sample comprised normal lung tissue next to the tumor, obtained before any cancer treatment.

In DNA, the CDR3 is TGTGCCAGCAGTCGACTAGCGGGGGGTTTCCCAGATACGCAGTATTTT. Protein product: CASSRLAGGFPDTQYF. V is TRBV6-8 and J is TRBJ2-3, with 13 bases that match TRBD2. Germline-derived CDR1 and CDR2 are MNHGY and SAAAGT. V lost 5 bases, J lost 4 bases, and 6 bases stayed unmatched. The CDR3 loop spans 16 amino acids.